This T cell receptor beta chain was obtained from a study of regulatory T cells in long-lasting Graves disease (dated by TCRdb to the early 2020s). Regarding the study in general: Patients with newly diagnosed Graves' disease had been on antithyroid drugs for under 3 months. Persistent Graves' disease patients were compared with newly diagnosed Graves' disease patients by peripheral blood TCR sequencing and RNA sequencing. A total of roughly 33 samples were covered by TCR sequencing, comprising roughly 13 persistent and roughly 20 newly diagnosed Graves' disease patients. The study took place in China and was registered as a clinical trial.

This sample's time point label indicates: newly diagnosed GD, antithyroid drugs for less than 3 months. RNA was extracted from PBMCs in TRIzol for both TCR sequencing and RNA sequencing. Graves' disease was diagnosed according to American Thyroid Association guidelines. The patients came from an endocrinology department in Xi'an, China. From each patient, 7.5 to 10 milliliters of peripheral blood was collected into an EDTA anticoagulant tube. Ficoll Paque Plus density gradient separation was used to isolate PBMCs, and no further T cell sorting was performed. An Agilent 2100 Bioanalyzer and agarose gel were used to check RNA quality, and a NanoDrop 2000 was used to measure RNA concentration. Trimming removed 3 bases from V and 5 bases from J; the gene matches leave 7 bases unexplained. Including cysteine and phenylalanine, the CDR3 has 15 amino acids. CDR3 DNA is the only sequence kept; it has 45 bases, read in frame from the first base. Based on the germline V gene, the CDR1 and CDR2 sequences are SGDLS and YYNGEE.

About this clonotype itself: The antigen it binds to is not known. Per-nucleotide qualities are absent, and no much larger clonotype sits a single base away.

General conclusions and limits of the study: As a limitation, the authors acknowledged that the small sample size may reduce accuracy. Persistent disease showed preferential use of TRBV28, TRBJ1-2 and TRBJ2-5, whereas newly diagnosed disease favored TRBV20-1 and TRBJ2-1. A larger number of public clonotypes was shared among persistent patients (approximately 2,500) than among newly diagnosed patients (around 870). Only the TCR beta chain was sequenced and analyzed. The study examined only peripheral blood because the primary lesion, thyroid tissue, could not be accessed. Persistent Graves' disease patients showed lower TCR Shannon entropy and fewer highly expanded clones than newly diagnosed patients, suggesting clonal expansion.

Libraries were prepared through multiplex PCR. Sequencer: Illumina HiSeq 4000. iRepertoire HTBI primers and Arm-PCR amplification of CDR3 regions were used to construct TCR beta libraries. Before sequencing, the PCR products underwent gel purification. In the original analysis: Gene usage analysis of CDR3 amino acid clonotypes relied on the approximately 60 TRBV and 14 TRBJ segments identified across samples. COPE and FqMerger were used to merge filtered high-quality paired reads into contigs. Contigs were aligned with BLAST to IMGT TRBV, TRBD and TRBJ reference genes, and CDR3 was defined per IMGT. Clonotypes above 0.1% frequency were classified as highly expanded clones. Repertoire diversity was measured by Shannon entropy, and V-J evenness by the Gini coefficient. Public clonotypes were defined as clonotypes shared by more than one individual. Starting from the raw public reads, TCRdb applied fastp trimming at Q25, assembled clones with MiXCR and retained in-frame beta chains. When rows share a CDR3 protein, they turn into one entry using the most common DNA and genes. TCRdb, not the original authors, processed these V and J calls. The sample has approximately 390,000 distinct CDR3 sequences on record, roughly 15% of them singletons. The ten largest account for around 21% of the sample.

The same data also went into a second study, on T cells in Graves' hyperthyroidism and ophthalmopathy. The second study, in turn, reports: Stable Graves' hyperthyroidism was defined as the absence of progression to ophthalmopathy over 18 months of follow-up. The hyperthyroidism patients were between 18 and 65 years old and newly diagnosed, with a disease duration of less than 2 months. Any patient with an uncontrolled infection, another autoimmune disease, pregnancy or lactation was excluded. Diagnoses were based on clinical symptoms, serum thyroxine and TRAb, thyroid ultrasound and orbital computed tomography. A first-round RT-PCR of the TCR CDR3 used the HTBI primer set with the Qiagen OneStep RT-PCR kit. Most expanded thyroid clonotypes (frequency above 0.001) were also found in blood, which suggests that blood repertoires may mirror thyroid immune responses. A model built on a 13 V-J signature distinguished ophthalmopathy from stable hyperthyroidism, reaching roughly 88% sensitivity and approximately 81% specificity in cross-validation and 80%/75% in testing. In validation, the model predicted progression to ophthalmopathy with 55% to 71% sensitivity and roughly 72% specificity, a median of around six months before onset. TCR V-J signatures able to tell the groups apart were searched for in a discovery cohort of 90 to 100 patients, of whom around 42 had Graves' ophthalmopathy and around 58 had stable Graves' hyperthyroidism. An independent validation cohort of around 20 hyperthyroidism patients and 17 patients who later progressed to ophthalmopathy tested prospective prediction of ophthalmopathy. The roughly 100 discovery patients were randomly split 7:3 into training and test sets. Thyroid tissue and blood T-cell repertoires from over 5 Graves' hyperthyroidism patients were also compared in the study. Following sampling, methimazole starting at 30 mg daily was given to hyperthyroidism patients, and high-dose intravenous methylprednisolone was given to ophthalmopathy patients. The libraries were constructed in a second round of multiplex PCR and then size-selected and purified. Libraries were sequenced paired-end with 100 bp reads on an Illumina HiSeq2000. Raw data were processed with SOAPnuke, discarding reads with adapters, uncalled bases, mean Phred below 15, or no exact constant-primer or identifier match. COPE v1.2.5 was used to merge the high-quality paired reads, and each unique nucleotide sequence was defined as a clonotype. MiTCR v1.1 was used to align clonotypes to the IMGT TRBV, TRBD and TRBJ reference segments. Analysis was restricted to V-J combinations with a frequency above 0.0001, which covered roughly 99% of repertoires. The TCS score was defined as the ratio of F50 (clonal expansion) to E x V (chaos), calculated using BLOSUM62-based TCRdist between CDR3 peptides within each V-J. Welch's t-statistics and random forest reduced some 510 V-J features to fewer than 15, which were used in a naive Bayes classifier (R e1071). No statistical method was used to set the sample size in advance, and investigators knew the group allocation. TCR Vbeta CDR3 sequencing of some 140 peripheral blood samples (over 40 ophthalmopathy, some 75 hyperthyroidism and approximately 17 progressor patients) is reported in the paper.

The chain was built from TRBV9 and TRBJ1-1; TRBD1 aligns with 10 central bases. The sequence came from a woman between 18 and 29 years old with Graves disease. Donor details come from another sample of the same person, matched by shared clones. The input for sequencing was peripheral blood mononuclear cells (PBMCs), taken at new diagnosis, from a patient treated with antithyroid drugs. The nucleotides read TGTGCCAGCAGCGCCCGGACAGGGGGGTTTACTGAAGCTTTCTTT. This translates into CASSARTGGFTEAFF.